The 25 T cell receptor beta chains below were found in one sample sequenced in a study of shared clonotypes between healthy human individuals. Sequencing was performed with immunoSEQ multiplex PCR; in TCRdb, only in-frame clones are kept and a portion is missing. Counted here are 450,000 to 550,000 clones, 75% to 85% occurring once; the ten biggest clones make up about an eighth. Sequenced sample: PBMCs. The receptors originated from a woman aged 40 to 50 in good health. Some clones in this sample may be carry-over from other donors' samples.

The J gene is TRBJ2-5, the V gene TRBV18; 9 bases align to TRBD1. The V gene end was trimmed by 3 bases and the J gene end by 7 bases; junction bases not matched to a gene: 6. The CDR3 length is 14 residues. CDR1 is KGHSH and CDR2 is LQKENI in the germline V gene. In nucleotides, the CDR3 is TGTGCCAGCTCACCCCTCGACAGGGGGGTGACCCAGTACTTC. This gives the protein CASSPLDRGVTQYF.

This clone has a single count. The rearrangement links TRBV28 to TRBJ1-4, with TRBD1 matching 7 bases. Germline V gene sequence: CDR1 MDHEN, CDR2 SYDVKM. V trimming: 3 bases; J trimming: 6 bases; junction bases outside the gene matches: 4. The CDR3 contains 14 residues. The CDR3 nucleotides are TGTGCCAGCAGTTTTTTACAGGGGTATGAAAAACTGTTTTTT. This sequence encodes CASSFLQGYEKLFF.

The chain recombines TRBV18 with TRBJ2-7; the match to TRBD1 covers 10 bases. The CDR3 totals 16 residues. Germline lookup yields CDR1 KGHSH and CDR2 LQKENI. The V segment lost 3 bases and the J segment 2 bases; nucleotides outside the gene matches: 7. The CDR3 region is CASSPSGGTGAYEQYF. DNA for the CDR3: TGTGCCAGCTCACCCTCCGGCGGGACAGGGGCCTACGAGCAGTACTTC.

This clone was observed a few times. This chain joins TRBV29-1 and TRBJ2-1; D might be TRBD1 (7 bases). This CDR3 is built from 17 residues. Germline V gene lookup returns CDR1 SQVTM and CDR2 ANQGSEA. Trimming left V 1 base short and J 6 bases short, with 22 bases between. The CDR3 loop is CSVEAPRERQGVNEQFF. CDR3 bases: TGCAGCGTTGAAGCTCCACGGGAGAGACAGGGTGTCAATGAGCAGTTCTTC.

This chain connects TRBV4-3 to TRBJ2-1, with D possibly matching TRBD2 (5 bases). The CDR3 runs to 15 residues. Germline CDR1 reads LGHNA; CDR2 reads YSLEER. Trimming left V 3 bases short and J 0 bases short, with 9 bases between. The DNA of the CDR3 is TGCGCCAGCAGCCACGGCGGAGGCTCCTACAATGAGCAGTTCTTC. It translates to CASSHGGGSYNEQFF.

The chain links TRBV18 to TRBJ2-7; TRBD2 matches at 9 bases. The CDR3 spans 14 residues. Germline V gene sequence: CDR1 KGHSH, CDR2 LQKENI. J was trimmed by 1 base and V by 5 bases; bases with no gene match: 3. The CDR3 coding sequence is TGTGCCAGCTCAGATAGCGGGAGATCCTACGAGCAGTACTTC. Its protein is CASSDSGRSYEQYF.

In its sample, this clone was seen a few times. The chain carries TRBV18 and TRBJ2-7; D might be TRBD1 (6 bases). The CDR3 is 14 amino acids. Looked up from germline, CDR1 is KGHSH and CDR2 is LQKENI. Deletions cut 4 bases from V and 2 bases from J, with 12 bases between. As DNA, the CDR3 is TGTGCCAGCTCACAACAGGGTCGGACCTACGAGCAGTACTTC. Residues: CASSQQGRTYEQYF.

V usage is TRBV6-6 and J usage is TRBJ1-2; TRBD1 matches 10 bases. This CDR3 has 16 amino acids. The germline V gene has CDR1 MNHNY and CDR2 SVGAGI (reference sequence). The V segment lost 6 bases and the J segment 1 base; nucleotides outside the gene matches: 8. In DNA form, the CDR3 reads TGTGCCAGCAGCCGACAGGGGGCCGATGGTAACTATGGCTACACCTTC. Amino acids: CASSRQGADGNYGYTF.

This chain connects TRBV7-8 to TRBJ1-1, with unresolved D. Germline CDR1 is SGHVS and CDR2 is FQNEAQ. V was cut by 5 bases and J by 5 bases, with 9 bases left in between. The CDR3 spans 12 residues. The CDR3 region is CASSLQRTEAFF. In nucleotides, the CDR3 is TGTGCCAGCAGCCTACAGCGAACTGAAGCTTTCTTT.

This clone has a single count. The chain couples TRBV9 to TRBJ2-3; D not certain. The V and J ends lost 4 bases and 5 bases respectively, with 17 bases between them. CDR1 is SGDLS and CDR2 is YYNGEE in the germline V gene. The CDR3 extends over 15 amino acids. The CDR3 is CASSTLVGPGDTQYF. For the CDR3, the DNA is TGTGCCAGCAGCACCCTCGTTGGACCAGGAGATACGCAGTATTTT.

The chain carries TRBV30 and TRBJ1-5; 9 positions agree with TRBD1. Germline V gene data show CDR1 as GTSNPN and CDR2 as SVGIG (reference sequence). CDR3 length: 14 residues. Unmatched junction bases numbered 6, after V lost 8 bases and J lost 1 base. The CDR3: CAARTGVSNQPQHF. The CDR3 DNA follows: TGTGCCGCCCGGACAGGGGTCAGCAATCAGCCCCAGCATTTT.

This clone appeared a single time. The chain couples TRBV10-3 to TRBJ2-1; TRBD1 agrees at 9 bases. Per germline, CDR1 ENHRY and CDR2 SYGVKD. V was clipped by 6 bases and J by 10 bases; unmatched bases: 7. The CDR3 is made up of 13 amino acids. The CDR3 reads CAISPGQGYEQFF. Here the CDR3 DNA reads TGTGCCATCAGCCCCGGACAGGGGTACGAGCAGTTCTTC.

The chain carries TRBV18 and TRBJ1-1; 10 positions agree with TRBD1. The CDR3 spans 16 residues. J was trimmed by 5 bases and V by 2 bases; bases with no gene match: 8. Per the germline V gene, CDR1 is KGHSH and CDR2 is LQKENI. The CDR3 DNA follows: TGTGCCAGCTCACCAGGGACAGGGGCGTTTAGGACTGAAGCTTTCTTT. This translates into CASSPGTGAFRTEAFF.

This clone was found once. J is TRBJ2-7 and V is TRBV5-4; D may be TRBD2 (6 bases). The CDR3 spans 14 residues. The germline V gene has CDR1 SGHNT and CDR2 YYREEE (reference sequence). V lost 3 bases to trimming and J lost 2 bases, with 12 bases between them. CDR3 DNA sequence: TGTGCCAGCAGCTGGGGCGGGGCCGCCTACGAGCAGTACTTC. Translating gives CASSWGGAAYEQYF.

In DNA form, the CDR3 reads TGTGCCAGTAGTAGTAGGGAGGATGAAAAACTGTTTTTT. This sequence encodes CASSSREDEKLFF. The chain has TRBV19 and TRBJ1-4; D gene unclear. CDR1 and CDR2 (germline): LNHDA, SQIVND (reference sequence). The CDR3 covers 13 residues. V lost 4 bases, J lost 6 bases, and 9 bases lay in between. The full variable domain, in which reference TRBV19 and TRBJ1-4 provide the parts outside the CDR3, is DGGITQSPKYLFRKEGQNVTLSCEQNLNHDAMYWYRQDPGQGLRLIYYSQIVNDFQKGDIAEGYSVSREKKESFPLTVTSAQKNPTAFYLCASSSREDEKLFFGSGTQLSVL.

The V call is TRBV6-1, the J call TRBJ2-7, with D perhaps matching TRBD2 (5 bases). The germline V gene encodes CDR1 MNHNS and CDR2 SASEGT. This CDR3 comprises 15 residues. The ends were cut back, 4 bases at V and 3 bases at J, with 16 bases in the middle. Here the CDR3 reads CASSVLLVLDYEQYF. As DNA, the CDR3 is TGTGCCAGCAGTGTTCTACTAGTTCTGGACTACGAGCAGTACTTC.

The V call is TRBV11-1, the J call TRBJ1-2; D possibly corresponds to TRBD1 (6 bases). Germline lookup yields CDR1 SGHAT and CDR2 FQDESV (reference sequence). The germline V and J ends were trimmed by 5 bases and 4 bases, with 14 bases remaining between them. The CDR3 is made up of 14 amino acids. Here the CDR3 DNA reads TGTGCCAGCAGCCTATGGGGACATCCCTATGGCTACACCTTC. It specifies CASSLWGHPYGYTF.

A few counts support this clone. This rearrangement joins TRBV5-4 to TRBJ2-5; weak D call: TRBD2 (7 bases). This CDR3 has 15 amino acids. Germline lookup yields CDR1 SGHNT and CDR2 YYREEE (reference sequence). Trimming took 4 bases from V and 5 from J, leaving 18 bases between them. The CDR3 DNA follows: TGTGCCAGCAGCGGAGGGGGGGGTACTTGGGAGACCCAGTACTTC. Translated: CASSGGGGTWETQYF.

This clone was recorded a few times. A read error may account for a junction end that differs from germline. The chain couples TRBV30 to TRBJ1-1, with D uncertain. Germline-derived CDR1 and CDR2 are GTSNPN and SVGIG (reference sequence). The CDR3 contains 14 residues. The CDR3 sequence is CAWSADVLNAEAFF. The CDR3 bases are TGTGCCTGGAGTGCGGACGTCCTGAACGCTGAAGCTTTCTTT.

This chain uses TRBV10-3 with TRBJ1-1, with unresolved D. V was cut by 0 bases and J by 4 bases, with 9 bases left in between. From germline, CDR1 is ENHRY and CDR2 SYGVKD. CDR3 length equals 14 residues. The CDR3 DNA follows: TGTGCCATCAGTGAGTCGAACGGGGTCACTGAAGCTTTCTTT. Residues: CAISESNGVTEAFF.

The rearrangement uses TRBV5-4 and TRBJ2-1, with 14 bases fitting TRBD2. This CDR3 spans 17 amino acids. The germline gives CDR1 SGHNT, CDR2 YYREEE (reference sequence). Trimming took 4 bases from V and 6 from J; bases not matched to a gene: 9. CDR3 coding DNA: TGTGCCAGCAGCCCCATGGTGGGGACTAGCGGGAGCAATGAGCAGTTCTTC. Amino acids: CASSPMVGTSGSNEQFF. The full variable domain, its missing parts supplied by reference TRBV5-4 and TRBJ2-1, is ETGVTQSPTHLIKTRGQQVTLRCSSQSGHNTVSWYQQALGQGPQFIFQYYREEENGRGNFPPRFSGLQFPNYSSELNVNALELDDSALYLCASSPMVGTSGSNEQFFGPGTRLTVL.

The chain links TRBV4-1 to TRBJ1-5; the match to TRBD1 covers 7 bases. The CDR3 spans 14 residues. Trimming at V came to 4 bases and at J to 7 bases, leaving 7 bases not matched to a gene. Germline V gene lookup returns CDR1 MGHRA and CDR2 YSYEKL. The CDR3 sequence: CASSRGQPAQPQHF. The CDR3 DNA reads TGCGCCAGCAGCCGGGGACAGCCAGCGCAGCCCCAGCATTTT.

This clone turned up a few times. The chain joins TRBV30 to TRBJ1-5; tentatively, D is TRBD1 (6 bases). V shed 4 bases and J shed 5 bases, with 12 bases lying between them. This CDR3 spans 13 amino acids. The germline CDR1 and CDR2 sequences are GTSNPN and SVGIG (reference sequence). The CDR3 is CAWTGGRDQPQHF. The CDR3 DNA follows: TGTGCCTGGACTGGGGGCAGGGATCAGCCCCAGCATTTT.

The V gene is TRBV7-6, the J gene TRBJ2-7, with D possibly matching TRBD1 (6 bases). CDR3 length equals 16 residues. With 1 base removed from V and 1 base from J, the gap between germline ends came to 14 bases. In germline, CDR1 is SGHVS, CDR2 FNYEAQ. The CDR3 reads CASSLGQNRASYEQYF. CDR3 in DNA: TGTGCCAGCAGCTTAGGGCAAAACAGGGCTTCCTACGAGCAGTACTTC.

This chain connects TRBV19 to TRBJ1-2, with D perhaps matching TRBD1 (6 bases). Deletions cut 7 bases from V and 2 bases from J, with 20 bases between. Per the germline V gene, CDR1 is LNHDA and CDR2 is SQIVND (reference sequence). This CDR3 is 16 amino acids long. The CDR3 DNA reads TGTGCCAGTACTGCGCTAATGAGCAGGGGAAACTATGGCTACACCTTC. It translates to CASTALMSRGNYGYTF.